A selection of T cell receptor beta chains follows, all from one sample in a study of prognosis after radiotherapy for stage I lung cancer. MiXCR, applied by TCRdb to the multiplex PCR reads, yields one record per CDR3 protein. The data show about 14,000 distinct CDR3 sequences, around 29% seen once. The sample consisted of PBMCs, taken before or after stereotactic body radiation therapy (not recorded which). These receptors were collected from a donor aged 50 or older with non-small cell lung cancer. CDR3s include the opening cysteine and the closing phenylalanine or tryptophan. A D gene is named only where the DNA matches it firmly. Clone sizes are given selectively: once, few, many, or a class where the clone is expanded.

j_gene | v_gene | d_gene | abundance | CDR3nt | CDR3aa
TRBJ1-5 | TRBV7-2 | NA | medium-sized | TGTGCCAGCAGCTTAAGGGGGGGAGACGGATATTATAGCAATCAGCCCCAGCATTTT | CASSLRGGDGYYSNQPQHF
TRBJ2-2 | TRBV4-2 | TRBD2 | many | TGTGCCAGCAGCCAAGTTGGTACTAGCGGAAACACCGGGGAGCTGTTTTTT | CASSQVGTSGNTGELFF
TRBJ2-1 | TRBV5-1 | TRBD2 | many | TGCGCCAGCAGGACTAGCGGGAGGGCCTTTGAGCAGTTCTTC | CASRTSGRAFEQFF
TRBJ2-2 | TRBV5-1 | NA | medium-sized | TGCGCCAGCAGCGGGGGACAGAACACCGGGGAGCTGTTTTTT | CASSGGQNTGELFF
TRBJ2-3 | TRBV3-1 | NA | NA | TGTGCCAGCCAAGATCGGCGGACCGATTGGACAGATACGCAGTATTTT | CASQDRRTDWTDTQYF
TRBJ2-3 | TRBV28 | TRBD1 | medium-sized | TGTGCCAGCAGTTACGAGGACAGGGATACAGATACGCAGTATTTT | CASSYEDRDTDTQYF
TRBJ2-7 | TRBV5-1 | TRBD1 | many | TGCGCCAGCAGCTTAGGACAGGGTGGTGAGCAGTACTTC | CASSLGQGGEQYF
TRBJ1-4 | TRBV19 | NA | many | TGTGCCAGTAGTATCGACCCGAGACTTAATGAAAAACTGTTTTTT | CASSIDPRLNEKLFF
TRBJ1-5 | TRBV24-1 | NA | many | TGTGCCACCAGTGACAGGGGCGTTCAGCCCCAGCATTTT | CATSDRGVQPQHF
TRBJ1-1 | TRBV3-1 | NA | many | TGTCCCAGCAGCCATGATAGACGACAGAGCACTGAAGCTTTCTTT | CPSSHDRRQSTEAFF
TRBJ2-7 | TRBV7-8 | TRBD2 | NA | TGTGTCAGCAGCTTAAAGGCGGGAGTCACGGTGGAGCAGTACTTC | CVSSLKAGVTVEQYF
TRBJ2-2 | TRBV7-6 | TRBD1 | many | TGTGCCAGCCGGACAGGGGGCCACACCGGGGAGCTGTTTTTT | CASRTGGHTGELFF
TRBJ1-2 | TRBV7-8 | NA | many | TGTGCCAGCAGCATCGGGACCAGCAACTATGGCTACACCTTC | CASSIGTSNYGYTF
TRBJ2-2 | TRBV7-9 | TRBD2 | many | TGTGCCAGCAGCCGGACTAGCGGGACCAACACCGGGGAGCTGTTTTTT | CASSRTSGTNTGELFF
TRBJ2-3 | TRBV24-1 | TRBD2 | medium-sized | TGTGCCACCAGTGATCCACTAGCGGGAGCAAGAGATACGCAGTATTTT | CATSDPLAGARDTQYF
TRBJ2-1 | TRBV19 | TRBD1 | NA | TGTGCCAGTAGTATAGGGACAGGAGGCGATGAGCAGTTCTTC | CASSIGTGGDEQFF
TRBJ2-7 | TRBV28 | TRBD2 | many | TGTGCCAGTAATGTAGCGGGAGCGGGGGAGCAGTACTTC | CASNVAGAGEQYF
TRBJ2-7 | TRBV4-1 | NA | many | TGCGCCAGCAGCCATACCAGGGCAGGGGAGCAGTACTTC | CASSHTRAGEQYF
TRBJ2-7 | TRBV6-2/TRBV6-3 | NA | many | TGTGCCAGCAGTTACTCGATGGGGGACCGGCTCTTCGAGCAGTACTTC | CASSYSMGDRLFEQYF
TRBJ1-2 | TRBV20-1 | TRBD1 | many | TGCAGTGCTAGACCGGGGACAGATAACTATGGCTACACCTTC | CSARPGTDNYGYTF
TRBJ1-3 | TRBV5-1 | NA | many | TGCGCCAGCACGGACCGCTCTGGAAACACCATATATTTT | CASTDRSGNTIYF
TRBJ2-7 | TRBV19 | NA | many | TGTGCCAGTATGGGGGGACAGTCTGCTGTCGAGCAGTACTTC | CASMGGQSAVEQYF
TRBJ2-7 | TRBV6-1 | NA | medium-sized | TGTGCCAGCAGTCCCCAACCGGGGGCCGCCTACGAGCAGTACTTC | CASSPQPGAAYEQYF
TRBJ2-1 | TRBV2 | TRBD2 | few | TGTGCCAACAGTGGTCTAGCGGGAGTAAATGAGCAGTTCTTC | CANSGLAGVNEQFF
TRBJ1-2 | TRBV18 | NA | many | TGTGCCAGCTCACCAATCGCACAGAACTATGGCTACACCTTC | CASSPIAQNYGYTF
TRBJ2-7 | TRBV9 | NA | many | TGTGCCAGCAGCGTAGACGGGGATTCCTACGAGCAGTACTTC | CASSVDGDSYEQYF
TRBJ1-5 | TRBV27 | TRBD1 | once | TGTGCCAGCAGGACTTACAGGGGCGAGGCTCAGCCCCGGCATTTT | CASRTYRGEAQPRHF
TRBJ2-2 | TRBV27 | NA | NA | TGTGCCAGCAGCCCTTATCTGCGTGCGAACACCTGGGAGCTGTTTTTT | CASSPYLRANTWELFF
TRBJ2-7 | TRBV3-1 | TRBD1 | NA | TGTGCCAGCAGCCAACAGACAGGGGGAATGTACTTC | CASSQQTGGMYF